This TCR beta chain was sequenced in a study of T cell repertoires in ileal Crohn's disease. For the study at large: All patients had surgery for stricturing (61%) or penetrating (39%) disease.

On this clone: Its antigen is not known.

There are 14 residues in the CDR3. The V and J ends lost 4 bases and 0 bases respectively, with 7 bases between them. Germline CDR1 is SGHTA and CDR2 is FQGNSA. Assay used: immunoSEQ multiplex PCR; TCRdb lists only in-frame clones, some missing. This table has about 9,400 clones, around 80% appearing once. Findings and caveats of the study: High-frequency clones were more common in sorted CD8 than CD4 cells. All patients with clonality above 26.8% had endoscopic recurrence.

Time point given: neoterminal ileum biopsy at postoperative endoscopy, about 6 months after surgery. Adults with ileal or ileocolonic Crohn's disease and an indication for resection were eligible. The chain has TRBV7-2 and TRBJ1-3, with D perhaps matching TRBD1 (5 bases). The sample comprised ileal tissue. This receptor was taken from an adult with Crohn's disease. In DNA form, the CDR3 reads TGTGCCAGCAGCTCAGGGCCCTCTGGAAACACCATATATTTT. Translating it yields CASSSGPSGNTIYF.